The source of this TCR beta chain is a study of T cells in Graves' hyperthyroidism and ophthalmopathy. Patients aged 18 to 65 with hyperthyroidism were newly diagnosed, with duration under 2 months. Fresh peripheral blood, 9.5 to 10 ml of it, supplied the PBMCs. The TCR beta CDR3 regions underwent amplification using RNA transcripts as the source. The TCR CDR3 was amplified in a first-round RT-PCR using the HTBI primer set. TCRdb re-called the multiplex PCR reads with MiXCR, one entry per CDR3 protein. Here the sample spans under 450,000 distinct CDR3 sequences, roughly 14% being singletons. The CDR3 loop spans 14 amino acids. Trimming pared 0 bases from V and 1 base from J, leaving 5 bases between. Germline V lookup: CDR1 SGDLS, CDR2 YYNGEE. Study-wide points: The blood repertoire included most of the expanded thyroid clonotypes above 0.001.

As regards this clonotype: As yet, its antigen is unknown.

The sequence was collected from a man aged 25 to 40 with Graves' hyperthyroidism that later progressed to Graves' ophthalmopathy. The sequencing input was blood. This chain connects TRBV9 to TRBJ1-3; D is possibly TRBD1 (5 bases). The CDR3 here is CASSVGQSGNTIYF. Written as DNA, the CDR3 is TGTGCCAGCAGCGTAGGACAGTCTGGAAACACCATATATTTT.